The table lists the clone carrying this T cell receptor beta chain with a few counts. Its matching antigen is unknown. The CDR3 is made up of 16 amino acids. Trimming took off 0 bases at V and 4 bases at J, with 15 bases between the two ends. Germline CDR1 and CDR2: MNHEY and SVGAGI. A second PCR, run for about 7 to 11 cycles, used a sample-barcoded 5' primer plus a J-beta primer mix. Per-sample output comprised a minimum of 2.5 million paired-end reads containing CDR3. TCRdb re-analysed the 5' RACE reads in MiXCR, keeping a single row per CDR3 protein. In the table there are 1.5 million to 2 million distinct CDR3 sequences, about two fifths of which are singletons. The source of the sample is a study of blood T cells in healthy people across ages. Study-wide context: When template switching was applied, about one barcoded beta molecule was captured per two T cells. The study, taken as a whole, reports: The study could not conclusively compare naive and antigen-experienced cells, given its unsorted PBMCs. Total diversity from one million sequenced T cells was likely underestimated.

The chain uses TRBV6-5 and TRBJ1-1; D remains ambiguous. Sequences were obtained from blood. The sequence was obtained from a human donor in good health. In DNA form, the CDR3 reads TGTGCCAGCAGTTACTCGATCGGCGAGATGAGCACTGAAGCTTTCTTT. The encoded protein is CASSYSIGEMSTEAFF.